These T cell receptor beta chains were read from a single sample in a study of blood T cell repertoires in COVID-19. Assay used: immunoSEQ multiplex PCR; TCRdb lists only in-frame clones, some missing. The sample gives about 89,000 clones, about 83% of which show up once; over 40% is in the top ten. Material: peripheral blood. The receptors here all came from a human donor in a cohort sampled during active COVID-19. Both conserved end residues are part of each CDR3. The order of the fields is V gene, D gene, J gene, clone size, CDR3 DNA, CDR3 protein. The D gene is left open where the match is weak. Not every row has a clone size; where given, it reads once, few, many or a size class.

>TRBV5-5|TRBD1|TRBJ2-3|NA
TGTGCCAGCAGCTTGGCCTTCGGGACAGTTAATTATGGGTATTTT
CASSLAFGTVNYGYF
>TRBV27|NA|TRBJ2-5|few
TGTGCCAGCAGTTCCTCTACTAGATTTCCCTCCCAACCGACCCAGTACTTC
CASSSSTRFPSQPTQYF
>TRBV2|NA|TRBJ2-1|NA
TGTGCCAGCAGGGTTACTAGGGATGAGCAGTTCTTC
CASRVTRDEQFF
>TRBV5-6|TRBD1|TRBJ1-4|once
TGTGCCAGCAGCAGGATCACAGGGGGCGTGGAAAAACTGTTTTTT
CASSRITGGVEKLFF
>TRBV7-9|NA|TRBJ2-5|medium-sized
TGTGCCAGCAGCGAAGAGGCGTACCAAGAGACCCAGTACTTC
CASSEEAYQETQYF
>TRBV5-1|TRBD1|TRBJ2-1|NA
TGCGCCACCCGGGGCCTGGGACAGGGCAACAATGAGCAGTTCTTC
CATRGLGQGNNEQFF
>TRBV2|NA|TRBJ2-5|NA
TGTGCCAGCAGTGAACCTCTCGGACTGGCCATCCAAGAGACCCAGTACTTC
CASSEPLGLAIQETQYF
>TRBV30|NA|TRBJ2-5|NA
TGTGCCTGGAGCCGAGCGCCCCAAGAGACCCAGTACTTC
CAWSRAPQETQYF
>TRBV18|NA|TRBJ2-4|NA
TGTGCCAGCTCACTTCTGACAGACTTAGCCAAAAACATTCAGTACTTC
CASSLLTDLAKNIQYF
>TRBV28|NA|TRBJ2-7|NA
TGTGCCAGCAGTACCGAGCCCGCGGGTTTAGGGCAGTACTTC
CASSTEPAGLGQYF
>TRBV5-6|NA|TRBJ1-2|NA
TGTGCCAGCAGCTCGCCGGACGGGAGAGGCTACACCTTC
CASSSPDGRGYTF
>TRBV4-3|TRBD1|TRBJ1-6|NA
TGCGCCAGCAGCCAAGTATTTGGTACAGGGGATAATTCACCCCTCCACTTT
CASSQVFGTGDNSPLHF
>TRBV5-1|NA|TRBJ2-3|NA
TGCGCCAGCAGCTCCTACCTTTGGGGGGTTAGCACAGATACGCAGTATTTT
CASSSYLWGVSTDTQYF
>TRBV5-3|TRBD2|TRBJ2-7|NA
TGTGCCAGAAGCTTGGAGTCTAGCGGGAAAGGGTACGAGCAGTACTTC
CARSLESSGKGYEQYF
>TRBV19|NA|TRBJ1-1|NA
TGTGCCAGTAGTATAGGTTTCAGGGGCGTCCGTGAAGCTTTCTTT
CASSIGFRGVREAFF
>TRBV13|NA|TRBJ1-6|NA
TGTGCCAGCAGCCGAGGAGGGAGTCAAAACATTAATTCACCCCTCCACTTT
CASSRGGSQNINSPLHF
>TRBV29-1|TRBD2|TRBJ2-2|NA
TGCAGCGCGGGGCCCCCTGGACTAGCGGGGCCCGGGGAGCTGTTTTTT
CSAGPPGLAGPGELFF
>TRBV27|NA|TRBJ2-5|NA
TGTGCCAGCAGTCCGCGGTCAGGGTGGGAGACCCAGTACTTC
CASSPRSGWETQYF
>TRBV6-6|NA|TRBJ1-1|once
TGTGCCACCCAACAAGGGGCATCTGAAGCTTTCTTT
CATQQGASEAFF
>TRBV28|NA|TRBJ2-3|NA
TGTGCCAGTCTCCGGGGAGAAGATACGCAGTATTTT
CASLRGEDTQYF
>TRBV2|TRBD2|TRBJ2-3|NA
TGTGCCAGCAGAGCTAGCGGGAGTTACGCAGATACGCAGTATTTT
CASRASGSYADTQYF
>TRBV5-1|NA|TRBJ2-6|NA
TGCGCCAGCAGGACAGGCTACTCTGGGGCCAACGTCCTGACTTTC
CASRTGYSGANVLTF
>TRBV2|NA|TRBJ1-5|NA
TGTGCCAGCAGTGCAAGGGGTGTGCAGCCCCAGCATTTT
CASSARGVQPQHF
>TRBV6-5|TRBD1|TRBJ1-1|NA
TGTGCCAGCAGCTGGGACAGGGGACTCAACACTGAAGCTTTCTTT
CASSWDRGLNTEAFF
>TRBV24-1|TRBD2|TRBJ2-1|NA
TGTGCCACCAGTGCCATAGGACTAGCGGGAGGCAACTACAATGAGCAGTTCTTC
CATSAIGLAGGNYNEQFF
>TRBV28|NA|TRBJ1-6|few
TGTGCCAGCAGCACCGCGGGGGGGGCCAATTCACCCCTCCACTTT
CASSTAGGANSPLHF
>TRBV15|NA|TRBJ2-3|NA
TGTGCCACCAGCAGAGATCCAACAGGGCTGGGAGATACGCAGTATTTT
CATSRDPTGLGDTQYF
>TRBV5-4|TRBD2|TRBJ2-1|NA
TGTGCCAGCAGCCGGGCTAGCGGGGACAATGAGCAGTTCTTC
CASSRASGDNEQFF
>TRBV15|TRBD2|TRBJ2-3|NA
TGTGCCACCAGCAGAGGGGGGGAGGGCGGTTTTGATACGCAGTATTTT
CATSRGGEGGFDTQYF
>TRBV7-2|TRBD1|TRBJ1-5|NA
TGTGCCAGCAGCTTAGAAGCAGGGGGTCAGCCCCAGCATTTT
CASSLEAGGQPQHF
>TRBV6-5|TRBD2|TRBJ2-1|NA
TGTGCCAGCAGTTACAGCGGGAGGGTTGAGCAGTTCTTC
CASSYSGRVEQFF
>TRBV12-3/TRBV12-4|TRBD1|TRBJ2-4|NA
TGTGCCAGCAGTGAGGGACAGGTTACCATTCAGTACTTC
CASSEGQVTIQYF
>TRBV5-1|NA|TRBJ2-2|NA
TGCGCCAGCAGCTTGGTGGGGGACAAGACCGGGGAGCTGTTTTTT
CASSLVGDKTGELFF
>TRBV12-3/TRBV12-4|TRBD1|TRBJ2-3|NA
TGTGCCAGCAGTCCTACAGGGGGTACGCAGTATTTT
CASSPTGGTQYF
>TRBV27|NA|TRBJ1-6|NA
TGTGCCAGCAGACGAAGCGGGGTACATAATTCACCCCTCCACTTT
CASRRSGVHNSPLHF
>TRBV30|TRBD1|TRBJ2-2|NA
TGTGCCTGGAGGCAGATCAGGGGGCGGTGGACCGGGGAGCTGTTTTTT
CAWRQIRGRWTGELFF
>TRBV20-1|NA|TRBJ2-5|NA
TGCAGTGCTAGTGAACGGACAAGAACGCAAGAGACCCAGTACTTC
CSASERTRTQETQYF
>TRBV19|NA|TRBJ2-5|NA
TGTGCCAGTAGTATAACGGGGACCCAGTACTTC
CASSITGTQYF
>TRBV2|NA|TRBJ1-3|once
TGTGCCAGCAGTGAAGTGCAGGGCGGAGGAAACACCATATATTTT
CASSEVQGGGNTIYF
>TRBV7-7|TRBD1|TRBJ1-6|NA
TGTGCCCACTGCGAACACCCGGGACAGGGGAGCGCCTATAATTCACCCCTCCACTTT
CAHCEHPGQGSAYNSPLHF
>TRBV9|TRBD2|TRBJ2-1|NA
TGTGCCAGCAGCGCCCAGGGACTAGCCGGGTACAATGAGCAGTTCTTC
CASSAQGLAGYNEQFF
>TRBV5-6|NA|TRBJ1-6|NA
TGTGCCAGCTCTCTACTTGGGAGCCACGGTAATTCACCCCTCCACTTT
CASSLLGSHGNSPLHF
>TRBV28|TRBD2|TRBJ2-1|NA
TGTGCCAGCAGTAGCCGAGCGGGGCCCTTAACTGAGCAGTTCTTC
CASSSRAGPLTEQFF
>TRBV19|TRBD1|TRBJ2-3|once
TGTGCCAGTAGTAACCTAATTGGGACAGGGGGAACAGATACGCAGTATTTT
CASSNLIGTGGTDTQYF